The clone carrying this TCR beta chain occurred once. Its antigen is unidentified. The data originate from a study of T cell responses to AZD1222 COVID-19 vaccine. The CDR3 is 16 residues long. The ends were cut back, 2 bases at V and 4 bases at J, with 18 bases in the middle. CDR1 and CDR2 from the germline V gene are LGHNA and YSLEER. Study-wide results and limits: Among those given AZD1222, only six were seropositive at baseline. Clonal diversity was possibly underestimated, and white British individuals and females predominated among donors.

The protocol was immunoSEQ multiplex PCR, while the TCRdb copy is restricted to in-frame clones and leaves out a portion. This table holds approximately 110,000 clones, more than 75% found once. The chain uses TRBV4-3 and TRBJ2-7; D gene ambiguous. Sequenced here: peripheral blood, sampled on day 0 of AZD1222 vaccination. This receptor was taken from an adult in good health. DNA of the CDR3: TGCGCCAGCAGCCAATTAGACCGTACTTTAGGATACGAGCAGTACTTC. It is translated as CASSQLDRTLGYEQYF.